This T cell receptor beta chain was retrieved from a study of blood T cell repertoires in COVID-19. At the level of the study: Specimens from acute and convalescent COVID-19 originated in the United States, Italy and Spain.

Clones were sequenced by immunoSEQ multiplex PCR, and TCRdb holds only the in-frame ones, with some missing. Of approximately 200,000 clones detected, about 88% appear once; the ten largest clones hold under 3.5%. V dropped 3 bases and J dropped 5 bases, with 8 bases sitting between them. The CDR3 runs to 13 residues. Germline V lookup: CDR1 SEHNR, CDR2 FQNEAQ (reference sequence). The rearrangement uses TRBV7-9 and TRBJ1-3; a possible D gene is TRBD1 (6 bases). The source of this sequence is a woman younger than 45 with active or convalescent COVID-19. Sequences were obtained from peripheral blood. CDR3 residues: CASSLQGRNTIYF. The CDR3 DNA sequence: TGTGCCAGCAGCTTGCAGGGGCGAAACACCATATATTTT.